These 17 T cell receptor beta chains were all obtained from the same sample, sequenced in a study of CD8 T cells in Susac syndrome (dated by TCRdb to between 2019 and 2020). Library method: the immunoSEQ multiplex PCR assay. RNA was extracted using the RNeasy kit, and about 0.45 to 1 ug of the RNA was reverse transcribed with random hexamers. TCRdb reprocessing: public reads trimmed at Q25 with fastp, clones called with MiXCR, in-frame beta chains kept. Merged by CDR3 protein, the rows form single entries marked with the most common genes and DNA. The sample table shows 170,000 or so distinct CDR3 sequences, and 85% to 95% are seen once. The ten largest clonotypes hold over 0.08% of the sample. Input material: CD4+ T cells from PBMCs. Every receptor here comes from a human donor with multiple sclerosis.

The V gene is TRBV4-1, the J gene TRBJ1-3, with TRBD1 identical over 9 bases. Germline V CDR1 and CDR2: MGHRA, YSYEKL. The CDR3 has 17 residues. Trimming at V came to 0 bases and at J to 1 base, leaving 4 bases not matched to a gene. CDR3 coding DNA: TGCGCCAGCAGCCAAGAGGGACAGGGAGTATCTGGAAACACCATATATTTT. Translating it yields CASSQEGQGVSGNTIYF.

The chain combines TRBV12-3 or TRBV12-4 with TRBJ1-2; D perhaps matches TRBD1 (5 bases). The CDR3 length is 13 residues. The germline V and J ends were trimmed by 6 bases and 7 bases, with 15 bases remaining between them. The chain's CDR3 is CASSLRVRGGYTF. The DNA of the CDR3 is TGTGCCAGCAGCCTCAGGGTCCGGGGTGGCTACACCTTC.

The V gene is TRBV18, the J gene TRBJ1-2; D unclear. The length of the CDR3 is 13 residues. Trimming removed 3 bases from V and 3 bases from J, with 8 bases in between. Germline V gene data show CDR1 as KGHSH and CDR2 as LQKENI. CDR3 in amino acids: CASSPTEYYGYTF. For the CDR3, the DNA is TGTGCCAGCTCACCTACGGAATACTATGGCTACACCTTC.

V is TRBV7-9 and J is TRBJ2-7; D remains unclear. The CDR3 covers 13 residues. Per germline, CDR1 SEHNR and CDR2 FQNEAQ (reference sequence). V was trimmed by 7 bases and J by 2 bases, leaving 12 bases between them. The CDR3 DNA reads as TGTGCCAGCATCCAGATTAGACCCTACGAGCAGTACTTC. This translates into CASIQIRPYEQYF. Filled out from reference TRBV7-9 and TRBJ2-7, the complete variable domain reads DTGVSQNPRHKITKRGQNVTFRCDPISEHNRLYWYRQTLGQGPEFLTYFQNEAQLEKSRLLSDRFSAERPKGSFSTLEIQRTEQGDSAMYLCASIQIRPYEQYFGPGTRLTVT.

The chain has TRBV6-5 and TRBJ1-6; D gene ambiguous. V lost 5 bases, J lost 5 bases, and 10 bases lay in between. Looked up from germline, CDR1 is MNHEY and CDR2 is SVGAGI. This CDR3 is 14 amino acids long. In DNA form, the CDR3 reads TGTGCCAGCAGTGGGTGGCGAAATAATTCACCCCTCCACTTT. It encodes CASSGWRNNSPLHF.

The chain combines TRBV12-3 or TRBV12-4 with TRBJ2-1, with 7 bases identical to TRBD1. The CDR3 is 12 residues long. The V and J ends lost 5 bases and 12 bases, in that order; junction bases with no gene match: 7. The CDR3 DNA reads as TGTGCCAGCAGTCCAAGGGACAGCGGGCAGTTCTTC. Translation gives CASSPRDSGQFF.

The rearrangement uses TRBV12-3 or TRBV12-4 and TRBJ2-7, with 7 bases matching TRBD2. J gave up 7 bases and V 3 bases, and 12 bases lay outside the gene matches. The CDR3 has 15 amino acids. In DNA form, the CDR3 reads TGTGCCAGCAGTTTTGTGACACGGGGGGTAAGGGAGCAGTACTTC. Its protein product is CASSFVTRGVREQYF.

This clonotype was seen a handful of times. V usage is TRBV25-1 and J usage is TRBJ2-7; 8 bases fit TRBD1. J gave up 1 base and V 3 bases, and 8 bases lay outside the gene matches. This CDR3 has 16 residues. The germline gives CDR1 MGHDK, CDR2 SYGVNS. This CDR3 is CASSDLGTGDSYEQYF. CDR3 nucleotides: TGTGCCAGCAGTGACCTCGGGACAGGTGATTCCTACGAGCAGTACTTC.

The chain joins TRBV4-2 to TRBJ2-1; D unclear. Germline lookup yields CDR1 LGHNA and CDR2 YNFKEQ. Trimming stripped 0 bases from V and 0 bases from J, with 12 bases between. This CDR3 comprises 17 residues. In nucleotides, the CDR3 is TGTGCCAGCAGCCAAGATTCCGGCTTTTCCTCCTACAATGAGCAGTTCTTC. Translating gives CASSQDSGFSSYNEQFF.

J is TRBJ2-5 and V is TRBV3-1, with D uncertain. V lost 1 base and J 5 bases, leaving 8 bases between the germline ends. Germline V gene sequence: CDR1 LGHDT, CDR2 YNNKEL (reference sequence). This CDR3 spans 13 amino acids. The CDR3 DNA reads TGTGCCAGCAGCCAAGTTATGGGGGAGACCCAGTACTTC. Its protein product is CASSQVMGETQYF.

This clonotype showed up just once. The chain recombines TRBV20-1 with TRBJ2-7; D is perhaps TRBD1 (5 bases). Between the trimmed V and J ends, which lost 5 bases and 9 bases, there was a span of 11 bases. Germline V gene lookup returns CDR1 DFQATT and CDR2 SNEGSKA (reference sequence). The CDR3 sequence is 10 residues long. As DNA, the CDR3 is TGCAGTGCTCTATCTCAGGGGCAGTACTTC. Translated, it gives CSALSQGQYF.

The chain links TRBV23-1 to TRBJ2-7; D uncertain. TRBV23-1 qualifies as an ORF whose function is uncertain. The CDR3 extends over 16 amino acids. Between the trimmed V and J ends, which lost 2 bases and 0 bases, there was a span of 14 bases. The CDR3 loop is CASSQPRPHHSYEQYF. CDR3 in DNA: TGCGCCAGCAGTCAACCAAGACCACACCACTCCTACGAGCAGTACTTC.

The DNA for the CDR3 is TGTGCCAGCAGTGAGGGGGGGCCCGGGACAGTCACCTACGAGCAGTACTTC. Translating gives CASSEGGPGTVTYEQYF. V and J are TRBV2 and TRBJ2-7, with D perhaps assigned TRBD1 or TRBD2 (7 bases each). This CDR3 has 17 residues. The germline gives CDR1 SNHLY, CDR2 FYNNEI. Trimming took 3 bases from V and 2 from J, leaving 20 bases between them.

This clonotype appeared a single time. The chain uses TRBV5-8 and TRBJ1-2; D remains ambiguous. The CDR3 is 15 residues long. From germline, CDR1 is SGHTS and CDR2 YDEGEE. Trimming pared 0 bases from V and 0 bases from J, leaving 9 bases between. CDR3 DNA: TGTGCCAGCAGCTTGGGCAGGAGAGCTAACTATGGCTACACCTTC. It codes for CASSLGRRANYGYTF.

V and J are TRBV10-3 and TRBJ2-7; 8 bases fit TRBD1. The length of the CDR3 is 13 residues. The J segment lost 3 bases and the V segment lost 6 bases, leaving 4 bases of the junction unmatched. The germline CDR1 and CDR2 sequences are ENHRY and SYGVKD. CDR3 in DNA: TGTGCCATCAGCTCGACAGGGGACTACGAGCAGTACTTC. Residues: CAISSTGDYEQYF.

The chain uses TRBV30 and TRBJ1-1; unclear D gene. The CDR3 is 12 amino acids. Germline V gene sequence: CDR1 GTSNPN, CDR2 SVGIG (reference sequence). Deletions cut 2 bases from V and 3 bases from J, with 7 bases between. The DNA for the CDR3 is TGTGCCTGGAGTATGGGGTACACTGAAGCTTTCTTT. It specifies CAWSMGYTEAFF.

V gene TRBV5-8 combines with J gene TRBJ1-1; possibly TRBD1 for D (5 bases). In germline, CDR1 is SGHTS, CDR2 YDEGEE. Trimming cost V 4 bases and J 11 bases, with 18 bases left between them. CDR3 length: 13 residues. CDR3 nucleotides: TGTGCCAGCAGCAGACACCAGGGAGGCGCTGCTTTCTTT. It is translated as CASSRHQGGAAFF.